The rows below give T cell receptor beta chains drawn from one sample of a study of regulatory T cells in long-lasting Graves disease. TCRdb called the multiplex PCR reads again in MiXCR, with one record for every CDR3 protein. The data hold about 660,000 distinct CDR3 sequences, with approximately 31% observed a single time. The specimen was peripheral blood mononuclear cells (PBMCs), collected when the disease was refractory, from a patient treated with antithyroid drugs. These receptors were obtained from a female donor with Graves disease. Each CDR3 is given with its conserved first and last residue. The D gene is left open where the match is weak. Only some rows state a clone size, as once, few, many or a class for expanded clones.

V	size	J	D	CDR3	DNA
TRBV9	few	TRBJ2-2	-	CASSVGLRGPNTGELFF	TGTGCCAGCAGCGTAGGTCTTCGGGGACCGAACACCGGGGAGCTGTTTTTT
TRBV5-1	-	TRBJ1-1	-	CASTLTGGVGTEAFF	TGCGCCAGCACCCTGACGGGGGGCGTTGGCACTGAAGCTTTCTTT
TRBV6-1	few	TRBJ1-1	TRBD1	CASSLDRGDTEAFF	TGTGCCAGCAGCTTAGACAGGGGTGACACTGAAGCTTTCTTT
TRBV6-1	few	TRBJ1-2	-	CASSEIVRTAAGYTF	TGTGCCAGCAGTGAAATCGTCAGGACGGCGGCTGGCTACACCTTC
TRBV5-1	-	TRBJ2-7	TRBD2	CASSRDYQTDGYF	TGCGCCAGCAGCCGGGACTACCAAACGGATGGGTACTTC
TRBV12-3/TRBV12-4	-	TRBJ2-7	TRBD2	CASSFGAGGSNEQYF	TGTGCCAGCAGTTTTGGAGCGGGAGGTTCCAACGAGCAGTACTTC
TRBV10-3	few	TRBJ2-7	-	CAISEADHEQYF	TGTGCCATCAGTGAAGCAGACCACGAGCAGTACTTC
TRBV29-1	-	TRBJ1-1	-	CSVVRVYTEAFF	TGCAGCGTTGTCAGGGTGTACACTGAAGCTTTCTTT
TRBV10-1	-	TRBJ2-4	-	CASSELPGLATKNIQYF	TGCGCCAGCAGTGAGTTGCCCGGCCTAGCGACCAAAAACATTCAGTACTTC
TRBV6-1	few	TRBJ1-1	-	CASSQGGAKEKAFF	TGTGCCAGCAGCCAAGGTGGGGCTAAAGAAAAAGCTTTCTTT
TRBV27	many	TRBJ1-1	-	CASSWGIRDTEAFF	TGTGCCAGCAGTTGGGGAATAAGGGACACTGAAGCTTTCTTT
TRBV2	-	TRBJ1-3	-	CASTRETPGNTIYF	TGTGCCAGCACCCGGGAAACCCCTGGAAACACCATATATTTT
TRBV28	many	TRBJ1-2	-	CASSLLVRDNNYGYTF	TGTGCCAGCAGTTTATTGGTCCGGGACAACAACTATGGCTACACCTTC
TRBV6-1	many	TRBJ1-1	-	CASSEISWPTEAFF	TGTGCCAGCAGTGAGATATCCTGGCCCACTGAAGCTTTCTTT
TRBV6-1	-	TRBJ1-1	-	CASSEPRLYTEAFF	TGTGCCAGCAGTGAACCAAGGTTGTACACTGAAGCTTTCTTT
TRBV6-2/TRBV6-3	-	TRBJ2-2	TRBD1	CASSYETGGGTGELFF	TGTGCCAGCAGTTACGAGACAGGGGGCGGCACCGGGGAGCTGTTTTTT
TRBV2	many	TRBJ1-6	-	CASTETSIPPLHF	TGTGCCAGCACCGAGACATCGATACCACCCCTCCACTTT
TRBV12-3/TRBV12-4	-	TRBJ2-5	TRBD1	CASSSTGGRETQYF	TGTGCCAGCAGCTCCACAGGGGGAAGGGAGACCCAGTACTTC
TRBV2	few	TRBJ2-1	-	CASSESLGATVEQFF	TGTGCCAGCAGTGAAAGTCTAGGGGCAACGGTAGAGCAGTTCTTC
TRBV2	many	TRBJ2-7	-	CASSVGINSYEQYF	TGTGCCAGCAGTGTCGGGATCAACTCCTACGAGCAGTACTTC
TRBV6-9	-	TRBJ2-5	-	CASSSVASETQYF	TGTGCCAGCAGTTCGGTGGCTAGCGAGACCCAGTACTTC
TRBV20-1	many	TRBJ1-1	-	CSARDKGRDTEAFF	TGCAGTGCTAGAGATAAGGGCAGGGACACTGAAGCTTTCTTT
TRBV2	many	TRBJ2-7	-	CASRWGRRYEQYF	TGTGCCAGCAGATGGGGGCGAAGGTACGAGCAGTACTTC
TRBV7-2	-	TRBJ2-5	-	CASSLFVQETQYF	TGTGCCAGCAGCTTGTTTGTGCAAGAGACCCAGTACTTC
TRBV30	-	TRBJ1-1	TRBD1	CAWSGIRTGGADSFTEAFF	TGTGCCTGGAGTGGAATTCGGACAGGGGGCGCTGATTCGTTCACTGAAGCTTTCTTT
TRBV12-3/TRBV12-4	many	TRBJ2-7	TRBD1	CASSLFRRVGTGSYEQYF	TGTGCCAGCAGTTTATTCCGAAGGGTGGGGACAGGGTCCTACGAGCAGTACTTC
TRBV7-9	-	TRBJ1-4	-	CASSLSWDYEKLFF	TGTGCCAGCAGCCTCTCGTGGGATTATGAAAAACTGTTTTTT
TRBV6-1	few	TRBJ1-6	-	CASGEAPYNSPLHF	TGTGCCAGCGGAGAGGCTCCCTATAATTCACCCCTCCACTTT
TRBV20-1	-	TRBJ1-5	TRBD1	CSARQDRGWNQPQHF	TGCAGTGCTAGGCAAGACAGGGGGTGGAATCAGCCCCAGCATTTT
TRBV11-3	few	TRBJ1-5	-	CASSLIHKVGPIAITRSNQPQHF	TGTGCCAGCAGCTTAATTCACAAAGTCGGGCCCATCGCCATTACTAGGAGCAATCAGCCCCAGCATTTT
TRBV20-1	-	TRBJ2-7	-	CSVTSPGGPQIEQYF	TGCAGTGTTACCTCCCCCGGAGGGCCTCAAATCGAGCAGTACTTC
TRBV11-2	-	TRBJ2-7	TRBD2	CASGLVSGGTYEQYF	TGTGCCAGCGGCTTAGTTAGCGGGGGGACCTACGAGCAGTACTTC
TRBV28	few	TRBJ1-1	-	CATSVTVSATEAFF	TGTGCCACCTCCGTCACAGTTTCCGCGACTGAAGCTTTCTTT
TRBV12-3/TRBV12-4	many	TRBJ1-3	TRBD1	CASSLAWDRGGSGNTIYF	TGTGCCAGCAGTTTAGCTTGGGACAGGGGAGGATCTGGAAACACCATATATTTT
TRBV27	few	TRBJ1-2	-	CASSFSNSPRGYGYTF	TGTGCCAGCAGTTTTAGTAACAGCCCGAGGGGCTATGGCTACACCTTC
TRBV12-3/TRBV12-4	-	TRBJ1-2	-	CASSLVGGRGGYTF	TGTGCCAGCAGTTTAGTGGGGGGCCGAGGAGGCTACACCTTC
TRBV12-3/TRBV12-4	many	TRBJ2-2	TRBD2	CASRTRTSGSLGTGELFF	TGTGCCAGCAGGACCCGGACTAGCGGGAGCCTGGGAACCGGGGAGCTGTTTTTT
TRBV20-1	-	TRBJ2-7	-	CSARVGKGDEQYF	TGCAGTGCTAGAGTTGGGAAGGGGGACGAGCAGTACTTC
TRBV25-1	few	TRBJ1-1	-	CASSDTDIGSNTEAFF	TGTGCCAGCAGTGACACGGACATCGGATCGAACACTGAAGCTTTCTTT
TRBV30	-	TRBJ1-2	-	CAWSVGPRYGYTF	TGTGCCTGGAGTGTGGGTCCACGCTATGGCTACACCTTC
TRBV6-5	few	TRBJ1-2	-	CASSYSRLGGYTF	TGTGCCAGCAGTTACTCGAGACTGGGTGGCTACACCTTC
TRBV5-1	-	TRBJ2-5	-	CASASGSQETQYF	TGCGCCAGCGCTTCCGGGTCACAAGAGACCCAGTACTTC
TRBV7-2	-	TRBJ1-2	-	CASSPKAGKGYGYTF	TGTGCCAGCAGCCCGAAGGCGGGGAAGGGCTATGGCTACACCTTC
TRBV6-1	few	TRBJ1-1	TRBD1	CAIRTGMNTEAFF	TGTGCCATCAGGACAGGCATGAACACTGAAGCTTTCTTT
TRBV19	-	TRBJ2-6	TRBD1	CASSDRDRGSGANVLTF	TGTGCCAGTAGTGACCGGGACAGGGGGTCTGGGGCCAACGTCCTGACTTTC
TRBV12-3/TRBV12-4	-	TRBJ2-7	TRBD2	CASSLWTSGYEQYF	TGTGCCAGCAGTTTATGGACTAGCGGCTACGAGCAGTACTTC
TRBV20-1	few	TRBJ1-1	-	CSARVRGRRAFF	TGCAGTGCTAGAGTTCGGGGAAGGAGAGCTTTCTTT
TRBV12-3/TRBV12-4	many	TRBJ2-2	TRBD2	CASSSRTSVEHTGELFF	TGTGCCAGCAGTTCCCGGACTAGCGTCGAACACACCGGGGAGCTGTTTTTT
TRBV6-1	-	TRBJ2-5	-	CASRDGSGGQETQYF	TGTGCCAGCAGGGATGGTAGCGGAGGGCAAGAGACCCAGTACTTC
TRBV27	few	TRBJ2-7	TRBD2	CASSKGTSGIYEQYF	TGTGCCAGCAGTAAAGGGACTAGCGGGATATACGAGCAGTACTTC
TRBV29-1	-	TRBJ1-2	-	CSVEAARQPLDIYTF	TGCAGCGTTGAAGCGGCAAGGCAGCCCCTGGATATCTACACCTTC
TRBV6-1	-	TRBJ1-1	-	CASRGGWEGNTEAFF	TGTGCCAGCAGGGGGGGTTGGGAGGGGAACACTGAAGCTTTCTTT
TRBV10-3	-	TRBJ2-3	-	CAIGAGRGVDTQYF	TGTGCCATCGGGGCGGGCAGGGGAGTAGATACGCAGTATTTT
TRBV7-2	few	TRBJ2-5	TRBD2	CASSTLAGGGETQYF	TGTGCCAGCAGCACACTAGCGGGAGGTGGTGAGACCCAGTACTTC